These T cell receptor beta chains were read from a single sample in a study of cytomegalovirus exposure and HLA in healthy donors. The assay was immunoSEQ multiplex PCR, and TCRdb's table has in-frame clones only and misses some. Counted here are some 170,000 clones, under 9.5% occurring once; the ten biggest clones make up 1% to 1.5%. The sequenced material came from PBMCs. Receptors originate from a woman between 25 and 40 years old in good health and CMV-seropositive. Both conserved end residues are trimmed from each CDR3.

>TRBJ2-7|TRBV4-2
ASSPRGLARNEQY
>TRBJ1-5|TRBV6-5
ASSLTVRSNQPQH
>TRBJ1-4|TRBV2
ASRQGSTNEKLF
>TRBJ2-1|TRBV7-7
ASSPGLAGGNEQF
>TRBJ1-2|TRBV6-1
ASSGPERSYGYT
>TRBJ1-4|TRBV27
ASSIGPGGKLF
>TRBJ2-7|TRBV4-2
ASSVISGRVDEQY
>TRBJ2-1|TRBV27
ASSVASYSYNEQF
>TRBJ2-1|TRBV2
ASTPELAGGVRF
>TRBJ1-3|TRBV25-1
ASSSSVNTIY
>TRBJ1-5|TRBV18
ASSKGSSTGTNQPQH
>TRBJ2-5|TRBV30
AWRSLAGGPRETQY
>TRBJ2-2|TRBV7-9
ASSFSTSGGTGELF
>TRBJ2-7|TRBV6-1
ASSSGLAGEDEQY
>TRBJ1-1|TRBV11-1
ASSFRQGMNTEAF
>TRBJ2-1|TRBV30
AWSVEGKRKF
>TRBJ1-5|TRBV6-5
ASSGDSNQPQH
>TRBJ2-7|TRBV5-1
ASSWDRGRYEQY
>TRBJ2-5|TRBV10-3
AISDMGGETQY
>TRBJ1-1|TRBV11-1
ASSGDRGREAF
>TRBJ2-7|TRBV6-1
ASSISAKDEQY
>TRBJ1-2|TRBV5-5
ASSLGGGYT
>TRBJ2-7|TRBV27
ASSSPPGGGAYEQY
>TRBJ1-4|TRBV4-1
ASSQDRGEKLF
>TRBJ2-7|TRBV19
ASSGRQGLIDEQY
>TRBJ2-1|TRBV11-3
ASPLPDFISYNEQF
>TRBJ2-3|TRBV9
ASSVVSASTDTQY
>TRBJ2-5|TRBV30
ARDRGSGAQY
>TRBJ2-1|TRBV4-2
ASSLYQGTSGSIHEQF
>TRBJ2-1|TRBV5-1
ASSLTAGGLNEQF
>TRBJ2-5|TRBV14
ASSQGRWGVRETQY
>TRBJ1-1|TRBV9
ASSVVEGVAF
>TRBJ1-5|TRBV11-2
ASSSAPGHQPQH
>TRBJ2-1|TRBV6-6
ASSKSEGPGQF
>TRBJ1-2|TRBV5-5
ASSPGGAGGYT
>TRBJ2-6|TRBV2
ASLSDRAGANVLT
>TRBJ2-4|TRBV10-3
ATSPGQEIQY
>TRBJ2-3|TRBV5-4
ASSDTGGRRYTQY
>TRBJ2-6|TRBV27
ASSRGSGANVLT